This is a list of T cell receptor beta chains from one sample in a study of blood T cells in healthy people across ages. TCRdb called the 5' RACE reads again in MiXCR, with one record for every CDR3 protein. The data show about 780,000 distinct CDR3 sequences, around 45% seen once. Sequenced sample: blood. The receptors derive from a man aged 80 or over in good health. CDR3s include the opening cysteine and the closing phenylalanine or tryptophan. The D gene is left open where the match is weak. Where a row states a size, it is once, few, many or the class of an expanded clone; other rows omit it.

TRBJ2-7 NA TRBV4-2 NA CASSQVGLSSYEQYF TGTGCCAGCAGCCAAGTTGGTTTGAGCTCCTACGAGCAGTACTTC
TRBJ2-5 few TRBV7-2 NA CASSNGQFQETQYF TGTGCCAGCAGCAACGGACAGTTCCAAGAGACCCAGTACTTC
TRBJ1-6 NA TRBV30 NA CAWSAPGGGRAPLHF TGTGCCTGGAGCGCCCCGGGCGGGGGTAGAGCACCCCTCCACTTT
TRBJ2-5 NA TRBV7-9 NA CASSRQGMQYF TGTGCCAGCAGCCGGCAGGGAATGCAGTACTTC
TRBJ2-3 many TRBV5-6 NA CASSTPGPGTDTQYF TGTGCCAGCAGCACTCCGGGGCCCGGTACAGATACGCAGTATTTT
TRBJ2-7 once TRBV4-2 TRBD2 CASSAGLAGGSEQYF TGTGCCAGCAGCGCCGGACTAGCGGGGGGCAGCGAGCAGTACTTC
TRBJ1-1 NA TRBV7-2 NA CASQGYTEAFF TGTGCCAGTCAGGGGTACACTGAAGCTTTCTTT
TRBJ1-4 NA TRBV30 NA CAWSVQGDEKLFF TGTGCCTGGAGTGTACAGGGTGATGAAAAACTGTTTTTT
TRBJ1-4 NA TRBV20-1 NA CSAGGRPNEKLFF TGCAGTGCTGGGGGCAGGCCTAATGAAAAACTGTTTTTT
TRBJ1-3 NA TRBV5-1 NA CASSDGGPTSGNTIYF TGCGCCAGCAGCGACGGGGGTCCCACCTCTGGAAACACCATATATTTT
TRBJ2-1 NA TRBV7-9 NA CASSSFRARARNEQFF TGTGCCAGCAGCTCATTTCGGGCGAGAGCGAGAAATGAGCAGTTCTTC
TRBJ1-2 many TRBV29-1 NA CSATHNYGYTF TGCAGCGCCACCCACAACTATGGCTACACCTTC
TRBJ1-6 NA TRBV3-1 NA CASSHPDITVSPLHF TGTGCCAGCAGCCATCCTGACATTACAGTTTCACCCCTCCACTTT
TRBJ2-3 few TRBV4-3 TRBD1 CASSQGTESTQYF TGCGCCAGCAGTCAGGGGACAGAATCAACGCAGTATTTT
TRBJ2-5 NA TRBV11-2 TRBD1 CASSSWDRQETQYF TGTGCCAGCAGCTCTTGGGACAGACAAGAGACCCAGTACTTC
TRBJ2-7 NA TRBV5-1 TRBD2 CASSLTSGATYEQYF TGCGCCAGCAGCTTGACTAGCGGGGCAACCTACGAGCAGTACTTC
TRBJ2-1 NA TRBV12-3/TRBV12-4 NA CASSRDQNSYNEQFF TGTGCCAGCAGTCGGGACCAGAACTCCTACAATGAGCAGTTCTTC
TRBJ1-1 many TRBV12-3/TRBV12-4 NA CASSPTGTTNTEAFF TGTGCCAGCAGTCCTACAGGGACCACGAACACTGAAGCTTTCTTT
TRBJ2-3 many TRBV4-3 NA CASSQDITSKIHTQYF TGCGCCAGCAGCCAAGATATTACTAGTAAAATCCATACGCAGTATTTT
TRBJ2-7 NA TRBV4-3 NA CASSQDTFSYEQYF TGCGCCAGCAGCCAAGATACGTTTTCCTACGAGCAGTACTTC
TRBJ2-7 few TRBV11-2 NA CASSLYPEGGEQYF TGTGCCAGCAGCCTTTACCCGGAGGGGGGCGAGCAGTACTTC
TRBJ1-1 NA TRBV27 NA CASSFRRLGGNTEAFF TGTGCCAGCAGTTTCAGGAGGCTGGGGGGGAACACTGAAGCTTTCTTT
TRBJ2-4 NA TRBV12-3/TRBV12-4 NA CASSLGPLVTKNIQYF TGTGCCAGCAGTTTAGGGCCGCTTGTGACCAAAAACATTCAGTACTTC
TRBJ2-7 NA TRBV20-1 TRBD2 CSALAGGGHEQYF TGCAGTGCCCTAGCGGGAGGAGGTCACGAGCAGTACTTC
TRBJ2-3 NA TRBV7-6 TRBD2 CASSLEGRLAVSTDTQYF TGTGCCAGCAGCTTAGAGGGGAGGCTAGCGGTGAGCACAGATACGCAGTATTTT
TRBJ2-7 few TRBV6-5 NA CASSFHLNRNEQYF TGTGCCAGCAGTTTCCACCTTAACCGGAACGAGCAGTACTTC
TRBJ1-4 few TRBV5-5 NA CASSLARAGSEKLFF TGTGCCAGCAGCTTGGCTCGGGCAGGGTCTGAAAAACTGTTTTTT
TRBJ1-1 NA TRBV10-2 TRBD1 CASSVLRTGGGEAFF TGCGCCAGCAGTGTGCTCAGGACAGGGGGCGGTGAAGCTTTCTTT